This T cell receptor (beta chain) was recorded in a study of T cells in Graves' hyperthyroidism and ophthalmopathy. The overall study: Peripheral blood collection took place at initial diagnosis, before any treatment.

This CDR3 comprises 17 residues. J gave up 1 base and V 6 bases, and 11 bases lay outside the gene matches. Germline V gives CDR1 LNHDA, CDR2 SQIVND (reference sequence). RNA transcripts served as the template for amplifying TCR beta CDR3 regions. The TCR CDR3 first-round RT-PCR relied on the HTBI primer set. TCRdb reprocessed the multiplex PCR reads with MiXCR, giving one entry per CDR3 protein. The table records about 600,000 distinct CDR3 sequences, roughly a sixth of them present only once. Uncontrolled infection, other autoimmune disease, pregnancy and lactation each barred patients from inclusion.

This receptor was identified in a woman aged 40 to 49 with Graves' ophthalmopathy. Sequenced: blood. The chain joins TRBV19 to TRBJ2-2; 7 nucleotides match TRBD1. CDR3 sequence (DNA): TGTGCCAGTAGCCCCTCCCGAGGGGGCGAGAACACCGGGGAGCTGTTTTTT. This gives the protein CASSPSRGGENTGELFF.